A selection of T cell receptor beta chains follows, all from one sample in a study of blood T cell repertoires in COVID-19. Sequencing was performed with immunoSEQ multiplex PCR; in TCRdb, only in-frame clones are kept and a portion is missing. The sample consists of roughly 180,000 clones, 75% to 85% of them appearing once. The sample consisted of PBMCs or T cells enriched from blood (not recorded which). These receptor sequences come from a man aged 40-55 years who had recovered from COVID-19. Both conserved end residues are part of each CDR3. D genes are given only for firm matches. For some rows the clone size is stated as once, few or many, or as a class when expanded; others skip it.

j_call,clone_size,d_call,v_call,cdr3_aa,cdr3_nt
TRBJ2-3,-,-,TRBV7-9,CASSLVQQNTDTQYF,TGTGCCAGCAGCTTAGTTCAACAGAACACAGATACGCAGTATTTT
TRBJ1-5,-,TRBD1,TRBV19,CASSISGGSQPQHF,TGTGCCAGTAGTATATCAGGGGGGAGCCAGCCCCAGCATTTT
TRBJ2-2,-,-,TRBV19,CASKTGQDTGELFF,TGTGCCAGTAAAACTGGACAAGACACCGGGGAGCTGTTTTTT
TRBJ2-1,-,TRBD2,TRBV24-1,CATSDNGLAEYNEQFF,TGTGCCACCAGTGATAACGGACTAGCGGAATACAATGAGCAGTTCTTC
TRBJ2-1,-,-,TRBV4-2,CASSQDIGGNYNEQFF,TGTGCCAGCAGCCAAGATATTGGCGGCAATTACAATGAGCAGTTCTTC
TRBJ1-3,-,-,TRBV7-2,CASSPSMASSGNTIYF,TGTGCCAGCAGCCCCTCGATGGCTAGCTCTGGAAACACCATATATTTT
TRBJ2-3,-,TRBD2,TRBV7-2,CASSLGAGGADTQYF,TGTGCCAGCAGCTTAGGAGCGGGAGGGGCAGATACGCAGTATTTT
TRBJ1-2,-,-,TRBV7-3,CASSLETGYGYTF,TGTGCCAGCAGCTTAGAGACAGGCTATGGCTACACCTTC
TRBJ2-1,-,TRBD2,TRBV9,CASSVWLRGDNEQFF,TGTGCCAGCAGCGTTTGGTTGCGGGGGGACAATGAGCAGTTCTTC
TRBJ1-1,-,TRBD1,TRBV18,CASSPLIPGGEAFF,TGTGCCAGCTCACCATTGATTCCAGGGGGAGAAGCTTTCTTT
TRBJ1-2,few,TRBD1,TRBV14,CASSQHRGSGYGYTF,TGTGCCAGCAGCCAGCACAGGGGTAGTGGCTATGGCTACACCTTC
TRBJ2-7,-,TRBD1,TRBV9,CASSVAGQGYEQYF,TGTGCCAGCAGCGTAGCGGGACAGGGATACGAGCAGTACTTC
TRBJ1-2,once,-,TRBV9,CASSAPIDRSTNYGYTF,TGTGCCAGCAGCGCCCCCATAGACAGGAGCACTAACTATGGCTACACCTTC
TRBJ1-3,-,TRBD1,TRBV6-6,CASSYGQGTGNTIYF,TGTGCCAGCAGTTACGGACAGGGCACTGGAAACACCATATATTTT
TRBJ1-2,-,TRBD1,TRBV7-2,CAEGEGARGYTF,TGTGCCGAGGGAGAGGGGGCGCGGGGCTACACCTTC
TRBJ2-1,-,TRBD2,TRBV5-1,CASSLGLAGYNEQFF,TGCGCCAGCAGCTTGGGTTTAGCGGGGTACAATGAGCAGTTCTTC
TRBJ2-3,-,TRBD1,TRBV19,CASSPRTGGDTQYF,TGTGCCAGTAGTCCCAGGACAGGCGGAGATACGCAGTATTTT
TRBJ2-3,-,TRBD2,TRBV6-1,CASSEMGPGLAGGPWTDTQYF,TGTGCCAGCAGTGAAATGGGTCCGGGGCTAGCGGGAGGGCCGTGGACAGATACGCAGTATTTT
TRBJ2-4,-,TRBD2,TRBV9,CASSVEGAGGWDIQYF,TGTGCCAGCAGCGTAGAGGGTGCGGGAGGATGGGACATTCAGTACTTC
TRBJ2-7,-,-,TRBV7-6,CASSRGQNYEQYF,TGTGCCAGCAGCAGAGGACAGAACTACGAGCAGTACTTC
TRBJ1-6,-,TRBD1,TRBV10-3,CAISEPGQYNSPLHF,TGTGCCATCAGTGAACCGGGACAGTATAATTCACCCCTCCACTTT
TRBJ2-7,-,TRBD2,TRBV5-6,CASSRGLAGAYEQYF,TGTGCCAGCAGCAGGGGACTAGCGGGAGCTTACGAGCAGTACTTC
TRBJ2-1,-,-,TRBV7-8,CASSLAVDSIYNEQFF,TGTGCCAGCAGCTTAGCGGTGGACAGCATTTACAATGAGCAGTTCTTC
TRBJ1-2,few,-,TRBV7-9,CASSLVSGYGYTF,TGTGCCAGCAGCTTAGTCTCAGGCTATGGCTACACCTTC
TRBJ2-5,once,TRBD2,TRBV12-5,CASGLRLAGGETQYF,TGTGCTAGTGGTTTGAGGCTAGCGGGTGGAGAGACCCAGTACTTC
TRBJ2-7,-,TRBD2,TRBV7-3,CASSPGTSGMGEQYF,TGTGCCAGCAGCCCAGGGACTAGCGGGATGGGCGAGCAGTACTTC
TRBJ2-1,-,TRBD2,TRBV7-9,CASSAPGLAGVTEQFF,TGTGCCAGCAGCGCTCCGGGACTAGCGGGAGTTACTGAGCAGTTCTTC
TRBJ2-3,-,-,TRBV29-1,CSVAVTVGDTQYF,TGCAGCGTTGCGGTCACAGTGGGAGATACGCAGTATTTT
TRBJ2-5,-,TRBD2,TRBV7-9,CASSQGLARPETQYF,TGTGCCAGCAGCCAGGGACTAGCCCGCCCAGAGACCCAGTACTTC
TRBJ2-1,-,TRBD1,TRBV7-9,CASSLYGQGWISEQFF,TGTGCCAGCAGCTTATACGGACAGGGGTGGATTAGTGAGCAGTTCTTC
TRBJ1-1,-,-,TRBV18,CASSPRQVEGTEAFF,TGTGCCAGCTCACCTAGACAGGTTGAAGGCACTGAAGCTTTCTTT
TRBJ2-3,-,TRBD2,TRBV6-5,CASSYSGTSVTDTQYF,TGTGCCAGCAGTTACTCTGGGACTAGCGTCACAGATACGCAGTATTTT
TRBJ1-5,-,-,TRBV27,CASSPSGGPQHF,TGTGCCAGCAGCCCTAGCGGGGGGCCCCAGCATTTT
TRBJ2-3,-,TRBD2,TRBV6-5,CASSRAGGRSDTQYF,TGTGCCAGCAGCCGGGCGGGCGGGAGATCAGATACGCAGTATTTT
TRBJ2-2,-,-,TRBV28,CASSLGGSFTGELFF,TGTGCCAGCAGTTTAGGCGGGTCCTTCACCGGGGAGCTGTTTTTT
TRBJ1-2,-,TRBD1,TRBV2,CASRETGVDGYTF,TGTGCCAGCAGAGAAACAGGGGTGGATGGCTACACCTTC
TRBJ1-4,-,-,TRBV28,CASSPTPHEKLFF,TGTGCCAGCAGCCCTACCCCGCATGAAAAACTGTTTTTT
TRBJ1-1,-,-,TRBV24-1,CATAGSPDTEAFF,TGTGCCACCGCGGGGTCTCCCGACACTGAAGCTTTCTTT
TRBJ2-3,-,-,TRBV11-3,CASSPSTDTQYF,TGTGCCAGCAGTCCGAGCACAGATACGCAGTATTTT
TRBJ1-2,-,-,TRBV4-1,CASSQDPGSVTYGYTF,TGCGCCAGCAGCCAAGATCCCGGCAGCGTTACCTATGGCTACACCTTC
TRBJ2-1,-,TRBD2,TRBV7-3,CASSISGAYNEQFF,TGTGCCAGCAGCATTAGCGGGGCCTACAATGAGCAGTTCTTC
TRBJ2-3,-,-,TRBV6-4,CASSPGATDTQYF,TGTGCCAGCAGTCCAGGGGCGACAGATACGCAGTATTTT
TRBJ2-2,-,-,TRBV10-3,CAIRSGSRVDTGELFF,TGTGCCATCAGGTCAGGGTCTCGGGTAGACACCGGGGAGCTGTTTTTT
TRBJ2-1,-,TRBD2,TRBV5-4,CASSLKAGGPYNEQFF,TGTGCCAGCAGCTTGAAGGCGGGAGGACCCTACAATGAGCAGTTCTTC
TRBJ2-1,-,TRBD1,TRBV10-1,CASSEPGQGGDEQFF,TGCGCCAGCAGCGAACCGGGACAGGGGGGAGATGAGCAGTTCTTC
TRBJ2-7,-,TRBD2,TRBV7-2,CASSKTSGGGSYEQYF,TGTGCCAGCAGCAAAACTAGCGGGGGTGGGTCCTACGAGCAGTACTTC
TRBJ1-2,-,-,TRBV2,CASKIGSGVLGGYTF,TGTGCCAGCAAGATCGGATCAGGGGTTCTGGGTGGCTACACCTTC
TRBJ2-7,-,TRBD1,TRBV14,CASSYYRDRGSYEQYF,TGTGCCAGCAGCTATTACCGGGACAGGGGGTCATACGAGCAGTACTTC
TRBJ1-2,-,-,TRBV7-2,CASSFRQVDGYTF,TGTGCCAGCAGCTTCCGACAGGTAGATGGCTACACCTTC
TRBJ2-7,-,-,TRBV6-5,CASSYAGAPFLQYF,TGTGCCAGCAGTTATGCGGGGGCACCCTTCTTGCAGTACTTC